Listed here are 2 T cell receptor beta chains from one sample, sequenced in a study of T cells expressing NK-cell markers. TCRdb reprocessed the 5' RACE reads and keeps a single row for each CDR3 protein, giving no DNA. This repertoire includes 300,000 to 450,000 distinct CDR3 sequences. Sequencing was carried out using blood T cells: a sorted CD56 or NKG2C T cell subset, CD4+ or CD8+ T cells, or bulk PBMC T cells (not recorded which). The receptor set was obtained from a man aged 18 to 69 in good health.

The chain recombines TRBV6-5 with TRBJ2-7; TCRdb's D call of TRBD2 is untestable without DNA. The CDR3 covers 16 residues. Germline V gives CDR1 MNHEY, CDR2 SVGAGI. This CDR3 is CASSYSAAGGTYEQYF.

J is TRBJ2-7 and V is TRBV5-1; TCRdb selects TRBD1, and the lack of DNA leaves this call unchecked. CDR3 length: 15 residues. The germline V gene encodes CDR1 SGHRS and CDR2 YFSETQ. CDR3 region: CASSSTGDLSYEQYF. The full variable domain, rest sourced from reference TRBV5-1 and TRBJ2-7, is KAGVTQTPRYLIKTRGQQVTLSCSPISGHRSVSWYQQTPGQGLQFLFEYFSETQRNKGNFPGRFSGRQFSNSRSEMNVSTLELGDSALYLCASSSTGDLSYEQYFGPGTRLTVT.